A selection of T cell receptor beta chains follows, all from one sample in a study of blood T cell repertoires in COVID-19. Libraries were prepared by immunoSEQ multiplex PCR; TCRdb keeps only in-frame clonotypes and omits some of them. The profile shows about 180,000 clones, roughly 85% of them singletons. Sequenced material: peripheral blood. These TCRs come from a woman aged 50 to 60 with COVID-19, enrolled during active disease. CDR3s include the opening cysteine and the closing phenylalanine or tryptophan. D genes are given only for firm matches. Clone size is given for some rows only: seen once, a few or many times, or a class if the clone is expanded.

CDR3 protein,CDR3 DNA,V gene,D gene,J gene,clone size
CAISVGQGDYGYTF,TGTGCCATCAGTGTAGGGCAGGGGGACTATGGCTACACCTTC,TRBV10-3,TRBD1,TRBJ1-2,-
CASSVRQGVDYGYTF,TGTGCCAGCAGCGTACGACAGGGGGTCGACTATGGCTACACCTTC,TRBV7-9,TRBD1,TRBJ1-2,-
CASSYHDIGNEKLFF,TGTGCCAGCAGTTACCACGACATAGGCAATGAAAAACTGTTTTTT,TRBV6-2/TRBV6-3,-,TRBJ1-4,once
CASSSDRVISGYTF,TGCGCCAGCAGCTCCGACAGGGTGATTAGCGGCTACACCTTC,TRBV5-1,TRBD1,TRBJ1-2,-
CASSLEGAGTEAFF,TGTGCCAGCAGCTTAGAGGGGGCGGGCACTGAAGCTTTCTTT,TRBV7-9,TRBD1,TRBJ1-1,-
CATTGNGEKLFF,TGTGCCACGACAGGGAATGGTGAAAAACTGTTTTTT,TRBV28,TRBD1,TRBJ1-4,few
CASSLNRGLAKNIQYF,TGTGCCAGCAGCTTAAACAGGGGACTAGCCAAAAACATTCAGTACTTC,TRBV7-9,-,TRBJ2-4,-
CASSQSGGPSYEQYF,TGTGCCAGCAGCCAAAGCGGGGGGCCCTCCTACGAGCAGTACTTC,TRBV7-6,TRBD2,TRBJ2-7,-
CASSVGEGNTIYF,TGTGCCAGCAGCGTAGGCGAGGGAAACACCATATATTTT,TRBV9,-,TRBJ1-3,few
CASRRGSSGEWETQYF,TGTGCCAGCAGGAGGGGGTCTAGCGGGGAGTGGGAGACCCAGTACTTC,TRBV5-4,TRBD2,TRBJ2-5,-
CASSDRGRYNSPLHF,TGTGCCAGCAGTGACAGGGGTCGTTATAATTCACCCCTCCACTTT,TRBV21-1,-,TRBJ1-6,-
CASRNSYQGGEAFF,TGTGCCAGCAGGAACTCTTACCAGGGGGGTGAAGCTTTCTTT,TRBV6-5,TRBD1,TRBJ1-1,-
CASSLSEGRFEQYF,TGTGCCAGCTCGCTGTCGGAGGGCCGCTTTGAGCAGTACTTC,TRBV18,-,TRBJ2-7,-
CASSQDVIRSGNTIYF,TGTGCCAGCAGCCAAGATGTAATCCGCTCTGGAAACACCATATATTTT,TRBV14,-,TRBJ1-3,-
CASSVSDLRQGVGYTF,TGTGCCAGCAGCGTCAGCGACCTTCGACAGGGGGTCGGCTACACCTTC,TRBV9,TRBD1,TRBJ1-2,-
CASSQGQSYEQYF,TGTGCCAGCTCACAAGGACAGAGCTACGAGCAGTACTTC,TRBV18,-,TRBJ2-7,few
CASRGSGNYGYTF,TGTGCCAGCAGAGGTTCGGGGAACTATGGCTACACCTTC,TRBV25-1,-,TRBJ1-2,-
CASSLEVSGANVLTF,TGTGCCAGCAGCTTAGAAGTCTCTGGGGCCAACGTCCTGACTTTC,TRBV6-2/TRBV6-3,-,TRBJ2-6,-
CASSPPDRDYGYTF,TGTGCCAGTAGTCCCCCGGACAGGGACTATGGCTACACCTTC,TRBV19,TRBD1,TRBJ1-2,-
CASSPLPYQPQHF,TGTGCCAGCAGCCCCCTACCCTATCAGCCCCAGCATTTT,TRBV6-2/TRBV6-3,-,TRBJ1-5,once
CATSDGTGGRYEQYF,TGTGCCACCAGTGACGGGACAGGGGGTCGCTACGAGCAGTACTTC,TRBV24-1,TRBD1,TRBJ2-7,-
CATSKPGSLREKLFF,TGTGCCACCAGCAAGCCAGGGTCGTTAAGGGAAAAACTGTTTTTT,TRBV15,-,TRBJ1-4,-
CASSLDGAAYNEQFF,TGTGCCAGCAGCTTAGATGGCGCGGCCTACAATGAGCAGTTCTTC,TRBV11-3,-,TRBJ2-1,-
CASSNTSPNTDTQYF,TGTGCCAGCAGTAACACTAGTCCTAACACAGATACGCAGTATTTT,TRBV6-5,-,TRBJ2-3,-
CASSETGLSYEQYF,TGCGCCAGCAGTGAGACCGGACTCTCCTACGAGCAGTACTTC,TRBV10-2,-,TRBJ2-7,-
CASSSWDRSLNTEAFF,TGTGCCAGCAGCTCCTGGGACAGGTCTTTGAACACTGAAGCTTTCTTT,TRBV11-2,TRBD1,TRBJ1-1,few
CASSQATQGVKFF,TGCGCCAGCAGCCAGGCCACACAGGGAGTAAAGTTCTTC,TRBV4-1,-,TRBJ2-1,-
CSVEDPLGGYTF,TGCAGCGTTGAAGATCCTCTCGGGGGCTACACCTTC,TRBV29-1,-,TRBJ1-2,once
CASSGQGLNQPQHF,TGTGCCAGCAGCGGACAGGGTTTGAATCAGCCCCAGCATTTT,TRBV6-1,TRBD1,TRBJ1-5,-
CASSLVGLGSYEQYF,TGCGCCAGCAGCTTGGTGGGACTGGGCTCCTACGAGCAGTACTTC,TRBV5-1,-,TRBJ2-7,-
CARSLWGRTPNYGYTF,TGTGCCAGAAGCTTGTGGGGCAGGACACCGAACTATGGCTACACCTTC,TRBV5-3,-,TRBJ1-2,-